Presented here are 12 T cell receptor beta chains from one specimen sequenced in a study of CD8 T cells in ankylosing spondylitis. TCRdb redid the calling of the 5' RACE reads with MiXCR, one entry per CDR3 protein. This sample carries 380,000 or so distinct CDR3 sequences, 20% to 25% of them seen once, and the ten largest clones take around 13%. The material sequenced was blood, either unsorted or a sorted T cell fraction (not recorded which). Receptors were obtained from a male donor with ankylosing spondylitis or in good health (not recorded which).

The chain uses TRBV11-2 and TRBJ2-7, with 9 bases matching TRBD1. CDR1 is SGHAT, CDR2 FQNNGV, per germline. V lost 8 bases to trimming and J lost 4 bases; unmatched junction nucleotides: 6. The CDR3 is 13 residues long. In nucleotides, the CDR3 is TGTGCCAGCCGGGACAGGGAATGGTACGAGCAGTACTTC. This translates into CASRDREWYEQYF. The entire variable domain, with the rest obtained from reference TRBV11-2 and TRBJ2-7, is as follows: EAGVAQSPRYKIIEKRQSVAFWCNPISGHATLYWYQQILGQGPKLLIQFQNNGVVDDSQLPKDRFSAERLKGVDSTLKIQPAKLEDSAVYLCASRDREWYEQYFGPGTRLTVT.

The chain combines TRBV27 with TRBJ2-7; D is unresolved. Germline V lookup: CDR1 MNHEY, CDR2 SMNVEV (reference sequence). CDR3 length: 13 residues. The ends were cut back, 5 bases at V and 2 bases at J, with 10 bases in the middle. CDR3 coding DNA: TGTGCCAGCAGTCAAGGACCGACCTACGAGCAGTACTTC. Translating gives CASSQGPTYEQYF.

This clonotype was observed many times. V and J are TRBV6-5 and TRBJ2-5; 8 bases align to TRBD2. CDR3 length: 14 amino acids. Looked up from germline, CDR1 is MNHEY and CDR2 is SVGAGI. The junction had 5 bases not matched to a gene; V was cut back by 4 bases and J by 4 bases. CDR3 loop: CASSWGTSGETQYF. CDR3 coding DNA: TGTGCCAGCAGTTGGGGGACTAGTGGAGAGACCCAGTACTTC.

A remark on this clonotype: A read error is likely here: a far larger clone is one base away. Written as DNA, the CDR3 is TGTGCCAGCAGCTTAACCTCCGAGCAGTACTTC. As protein: CASSLTSEQYF. The V call is TRBV11-2, the J call TRBJ2-7; the D is unclear. The CDR3 runs 11 residues. Germline loops: CDR1 SGHAT, CDR2 FQNNGV. V was pared by 2 bases and J by 6 bases, with 5 bases between.

This clonotype was counted ten times or more. The J gene is TRBJ2-7, the V gene TRBV12-3 or TRBV12-4; no firm D call. This CDR3 has 12 amino acids. The V gene lost 6 bases and the J gene lost 2 bases, with 8 bases spanning the gap. In DNA form, the CDR3 reads TGTGCCAGCAGCCCCCGTCCCTACGAGCAGTACTTC. This encodes CASSPRPYEQYF.

The chain recombines TRBV11-2 with TRBJ2-7; perhaps D is TRBD1 or TRBD2 (6 bases each). Trimming removed 1 base from V and 3 bases from J, with 16 bases in between. The germline CDR1 and CDR2 sequences are SGHAT and FQNNGV. The CDR3 is 16 amino acids. CDR3: CASSLAEQGGDYEQYF. DNA for the CDR3: TGTGCCAGCAGCTTAGCCGAACAGGGAGGAGACTACGAGCAGTACTTC.

The chain has TRBV4-1 and TRBJ2-7, with D unclear. V was clipped by 0 bases and J by 6 bases, with 9 bases between them. CDR1 is MGHRA and CDR2 is YSYEKL in the germline V gene. There are 13 residues in the CDR3. CDR3 nucleotide sequence: TGCGCCAGCAGCCAAGATGCGGTCCTCGAGCAGTACTTC. It encodes CASSQDAVLEQYF.

This clonotype appeared a few times. This chain joins TRBV3-1 and TRBJ2-5; D is perhaps TRBD1 (6 bases). Trimming cost V 0 bases and J 3 bases, with 17 bases left between them. Germline V lookup: CDR1 LGHDT, CDR2 YNNKEL (reference sequence). The CDR3 length is 17 residues. The CDR3 region has the DNA TGTGCCAGCAGCCAAGATATACAGGGTTTTCTTAAAGAGACCCAGTACTTC. This codes for CASSQDIQGFLKETQYF.

The CDR3 DNA reads as TGCAGCGTTGTGGTCCGGGACGGAGCCTACAATGAGCAGTTCTTC. Translating gives CSVVVRDGAYNEQFF. The chain employs TRBV29-1 and TRBJ2-1; D possibly matches TRBD1 or TRBD2 (5 bases each). This CDR3 spans 15 amino acids. CDR1 SQVTM and CDR2 ANQGSEA come from the germline V gene. Trimming left V 4 bases short and J 2 bases short, with 15 bases between.

This clonotype has ten or more counts. This rearrangement joins TRBV29-1 to TRBJ2-1, with 10 bases matching TRBD1. The CDR3 runs 14 residues. Germline V CDR1 and CDR2: SQVTM, ANQGSEA. J was trimmed by 1 base and V by 8 bases; bases with no gene match: 5. The CDR3 reads CSSWDRGSYNEQFF. The CDR3 region has the DNA TGCAGCTCTTGGGACAGGGGATCCTACAATGAGCAGTTCTTC.

J is TRBJ2-3 and V is TRBV24-1; D may be TRBD2 (6 bases). V was pared by 4 bases and J by 0 bases, with 10 bases between. The CDR3 is made up of 15 amino acids. Germline assignment: CDR1 KGHDR and CDR2 SFDVKD. CDR3 DNA: TGTGCCACCAGTGACGGCGGGACTAGCACAGATACGCAGTATTTT. Protein sequence: CATSDGGTSTDTQYF.

This clonotype showed up just a few times. The chain links TRBV7-9 to TRBJ2-3, with a tentative D call TRBD1 (5 bases). Between the trimmed V and J ends, which lost 3 bases and 2 bases, there was a span of 18 bases. Germline CDR1 is SEHNR and CDR2 is FQNEAQ (reference sequence). The CDR3 extends over 17 amino acids. CDR3 amino acids: CASSFDLGQAYTDTQYF. In nucleotides, the CDR3 is TGTGCCAGCAGCTTTGATTTGGGGCAGGCCTACACAGATACGCAGTATTTT. Together with reference TRBV7-9 and TRBJ2-3, the CDR3 gives the full variable domain: DTGVSQNPRHKITKRGQNVTFRCDPISEHNRLYWYRQTLGQGPEFLTYFQNEAQLEKSRLLSDRFSAERPKGSFSTLEIQRTEQGDSAMYLCASSFDLGQAYTDTQYFGPGTRLTVL.